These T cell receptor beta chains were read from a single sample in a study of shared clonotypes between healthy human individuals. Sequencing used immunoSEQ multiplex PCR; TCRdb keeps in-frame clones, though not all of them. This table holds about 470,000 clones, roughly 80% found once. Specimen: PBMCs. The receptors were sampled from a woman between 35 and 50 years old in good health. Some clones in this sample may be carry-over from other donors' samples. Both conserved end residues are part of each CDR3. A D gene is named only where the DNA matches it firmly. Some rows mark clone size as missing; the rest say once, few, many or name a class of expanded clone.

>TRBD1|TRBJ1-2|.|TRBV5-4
CAIPQGGSDYGYTF
TGTGCCATCCCCCAGGGGGGGTCGGACTATGGCTACACCTTC
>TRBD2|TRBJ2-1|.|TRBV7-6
CASSPGVGTRHPNEQFF
TGTGCCAGCAGCCCGGGGGTCGGGACTAGACACCCAAATGAGCAGTTCTTC
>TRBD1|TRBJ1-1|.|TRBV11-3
CASSLSGTGGRGAEAFF
TGTGCCAGCAGCTTGTCCGGGACAGGGGGCAGAGGCGCTGAAGCTTTCTTT
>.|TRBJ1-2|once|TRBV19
CASSIGQHYGYTF
TGTGCCAGTAGTATAGGACAGCACTATGGCTACACCTTC
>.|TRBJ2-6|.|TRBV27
CASSPQATGANVLTF
TGTGCCAGTTCCCCCCAGGCCACTGGGGCCAACGTCCTGACTTTC
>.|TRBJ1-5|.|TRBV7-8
CASSLAVPRANQPQHF
TGTGCCAGCAGCTTAGCGGTCCCACGGGCGAATCAGCCCCAGCATTTT
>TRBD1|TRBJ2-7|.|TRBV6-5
CASSPTGDRGEQYF
TGTGCCAGCAGCCCTACGGGGGACAGGGGCGAGCAGTACTTC
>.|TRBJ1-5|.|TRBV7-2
CASSLAGSQGRQPQHF
TGTGCCAGCAGCTTAGCCGGGTCCCAGGGGCGTCAGCCCCAGCATTTT
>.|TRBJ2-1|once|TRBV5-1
CASSPRPGYNEQFF
TGCGCCAGCAGCCCGAGACCCGGGTACAATGAGCAGTTCTTC
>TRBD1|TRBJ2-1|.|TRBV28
CASSPGQRLYNEQFF
TGTGCCAGCAGTCCGGGACAGAGACTATACAATGAGCAGTTCTTC
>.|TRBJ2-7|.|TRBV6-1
CASSGVLLQLSYEQYF
TGTGCCAGCAGTGGAGTCCTCCTACAACTCTCCTACGAGCAGTACTTC
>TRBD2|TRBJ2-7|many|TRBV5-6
CASSAWQLREPEDEQYF
TGTGCCAGCAGCGCCTGGCAATTGCGGGAGCCGGAGGACGAGCAGTACTTC
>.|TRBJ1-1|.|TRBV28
CASSLFTEAFF
TGTGCCAGCAGTTTATTCACTGAAGCTTTCTTT
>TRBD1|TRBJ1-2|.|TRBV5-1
CASRPTGSEGYTF
TGCGCCAGCAGACCGACAGGGTCGGAAGGCTACACCTTC
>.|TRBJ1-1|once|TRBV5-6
CASSSRVVEAFF
TGTGCCAGCAGCTCCAGGGTAGTTGAAGCTTTCTTT